Presented here are 28 T cell receptor beta chains from one specimen sequenced in a study of T cells in Graves' hyperthyroidism and ophthalmopathy. Amplified regions were TCR beta CDR3 sequences from RNA transcripts. In the first-round RT-PCR of the TCR CDR3, the HTBI primer set was used. TCRdb re-called the multiplex PCR reads with MiXCR, one entry per CDR3 protein. This repertoire shows approximately 330,000 distinct CDR3 sequences, around a sixth found once; its top ten account for 45% to 55%. Sequenced sample: blood. These receptors came from a woman aged 45 to 65 with Graves' hyperthyroidism.

J is TRBJ2-1 and V is TRBV28, with TRBD1 matching 10 bases. The CDR3 runs 13 residues. V gave up 3 bases and J gave up 10 bases; unmatched junction bases: 3. Germline CDR1 is MDHEN and CDR2 is SYDVKM. Written as DNA, the CDR3 is TGTGCCAGCAGTTTGGCGGACAGGGGGGAGCAGTTCTTC. This codes for CASSLADRGEQFF.

The chain carries TRBV10-2 and TRBJ2-2; the D gene is possibly TRBD1 (5 bases). CDR1 is WSHSY and CDR2 is SAAADI in the germline V gene. CDR3 length: 15 residues. Trimming cost V 3 bases and J 2 bases, with 10 bases left between them. For the CDR3, the DNA is TGCGCCAGCAGTGATGTGGGGCACAACACCGGGGAGCTGTTTTTT. This sequence encodes CASSDVGHNTGELFF.

This clonotype was seen repeatedly, ten times or more. V and J are TRBV12-3 or TRBV12-4 and TRBJ1-1; TRBD1 might be the D (6 bases). V was pared by 0 bases and J by 0 bases, with 14 bases between. The CDR3 is 17 residues long. The CDR3 is CASSLALGQPMNTEAFF. The CDR3 coding sequence is TGTGCCAGCAGTTTAGCGTTAGGACAGCCCATGAACACTGAAGCTTTCTTT.

This clonotype came up many times. The chain is built from TRBV5-1 and TRBJ2-1; 10 nucleotides agree with TRBD2. Trimming cost V 0 bases and J 7 bases; bases outside gene matches: 7. CDR3 length equals 16 residues. Germline assignment: CDR1 SGHRS and CDR2 YFSETQ. CDR3 sequence reads: CASSLALAGVWNEQFF. CDR3 coding DNA: TGCGCCAGCAGCTTGGCTCTAGCGGGAGTGTGGAATGAGCAGTTCTTC. The full variable domain, rest sourced from reference TRBV5-1 and TRBJ2-1, is KAGVTQTPRYLIKTRGQQVTLSCSPISGHRSVSWYQQTPGQGLQFLFEYFSETQRNKGNFPGRFSGRQFSNSRSEMNVSTLELGDSALYLCASSLALAGVWNEQFFGPGTRLTVL.

J is TRBJ2-7 and V is TRBV12-3 or TRBV12-4; D is possibly TRBD2 (6 bases). Trimming stripped 5 bases from V and 7 bases from J, with 15 bases between. This CDR3 comprises 13 residues. The CDR3 DNA reads as TGTGCCAGCAGTCCCGGACCCGGGGGTGAGCAGTACGTC. It translates to CASSPGPGGEQYV.

The sample holds many counts of this clonotype. The chain couples TRBV30 to TRBJ2-3; 8 nucleotides agree with TRBD1. This CDR3 contains 18 residues. CDR1 and CDR2 from the germline V gene are GTSNPN and SVGIG (reference sequence). V gave up 1 base and J gave up 1 base; unmatched junction bases: 13. CDR3 nucleotides: TGTGCCTGGAGTGGCGGGCAGGGGGCGAAGTCGGGCACAGATACGCAGTATTTT. Its protein product is CAWSGGQGAKSGTDTQYF.

This clonotype was picked up many times. The genes are TRBV5-1 and TRBJ2-1; no definite D call. The CDR3 has 13 amino acids. Trimming removed 4 bases at V and 6 bases at J, with 11 bases between. CDR1 and CDR2 from the germline V gene are SGHRS and YFSETQ. The CDR3 sequence is CASSIFRSNEQFF. The CDR3 DNA follows: TGCGCCAGCAGCATCTTCAGAAGCAATGAGCAGTTCTTC.

This clonotype was detected many times. The gene calls are TRBV6-1 and TRBJ1-4, with 7 bases fitting TRBD1. Trimming removed 5 bases from V and 3 bases from J; junction bases left unmatched: 6. The CDR3 totals 15 residues. CDR1 and CDR2 (germline): MNHNS, SASEGT. CDR3 sequence (DNA): TGTGCCAGCAGTACCTCCGGGACAGCTAATGAAAAACTGTTTTTT. Its translation: CASSTSGTANEKLFF.

This clonotype was recorded many times. J is TRBJ2-3 and V is TRBV20-1; D might be TRBD1 (5 bases). V shed 3 bases and J shed 4 bases, with 11 bases lying between them. The germline gives CDR1 DFQATT, CDR2 SNEGSKA (reference sequence). The CDR3 consists of 13 residues. CDR3 coding DNA: TGCAGTGCTAGCCCCCCAGGGCCAGATACGCAGTATTTT. Translating gives CSASPPGPDTQYF.

The chain joins TRBV20-1 to TRBJ1-1, with 7 bases that match TRBD1. This CDR3 contains 15 residues. From germline, CDR1 is DFQATT and CDR2 SNEGSKA (reference sequence). The trim removed 4 bases at V and 1 base at J, leaving 9 bases unmatched. The CDR3 bases are TGCAGTGCTACCAGGACAGGAACTACGAACACTGAAGCTTTCTTT. Amino acids: CSATRTGTTNTEAFF.

This clonotype was detected many times. The V and J genes are TRBV10-1 and TRBJ2-3; D gene unclear. The ends were cut back, 0 bases at V and 8 bases at J, with 6 bases in the middle. In germline, CDR1 is WNHNN, CDR2 SYGVQD (reference sequence). The CDR3 has 12 amino acids. The CDR3 here is CASSESTTTQYF. As DNA, the CDR3 is TGCGCCAGCAGTGAGTCGACCACTACGCAGTATTTT.

This clonotype was observed a handful of times. This sequence joins TRBV18 and TRBJ2-2, with a tentative D call TRBD2 (5 bases). Germline-derived CDR1 and CDR2 are KGHSH and LQKENI. The CDR3 contains 14 residues. The V and J ends lost 5 bases and 4 bases respectively, with 11 bases between them. The DNA of the CDR3 is TGTGCCAGCTCATCAGCACGGGGCACCGGGGAGCTGTTTTTT. This translates into CASSSARGTGELFF.

The chain recombines TRBV6-1 with TRBJ2-7, with 9 bases matching TRBD1. CDR3 length: 14 residues. Per the germline V gene, CDR1 is MNHNS and CDR2 is SASEGT. The V segment lost 3 bases and the J segment 7 bases; nucleotides outside the gene matches: 7. The CDR3 sequence is CASSEGTGTGEQYV. CDR3 sequence (DNA): TGTGCCAGCAGTGAGGGGACAGGGACGGGGGAGCAGTACGTC.

CDR3 in DNA: TGCAGCGTTCGGGGGGATGACAGGGGGCCAACTGAAGCTTTCTTT. This encodes CSVRGDDRGPTEAFF. The genes are TRBV29-1 and TRBJ1-1; 10 bases fit TRBD1. The CDR3 length is 15 residues. Trimming at V came to 5 bases and at J to 5 bases, leaving 11 bases not matched to a gene. CDR1 is SQVTM, CDR2 ANQGSEA, per germline.

The chain carries TRBV14 and TRBJ1-1; D uncertain. The ends were cut back, 0 bases at V and 4 bases at J, with 9 bases in the middle. Germline CDR1 is SGHDN and CDR2 is FVKESK. The CDR3 runs to 14 residues. The DNA of the CDR3 is TGTGCCAGCAGCCAAGAGATGGATCCCACTGAAGCTTTCTTT. Translation gives CASSQEMDPTEAFF.

A word on this clonotype: A junction boundary mismatches the germline segment, possibly from a read error. J is TRBJ2-5 and V is TRBV12-3 or TRBV12-4, with D hard to call. The CDR3 has 14 amino acids. CDR3 DNA sequence: TGTGCCAGCAGTTTATCCGGAACCCAAGAGACCCAATACTTC. Encoded protein: CASSLSGTQETQYF.

There are a few counts of this clonotype. V is TRBV2 and J is TRBJ1-4, with D unresolved. Deletions cut 7 bases from V and 0 bases from J, with 18 bases between. The CDR3 covers 17 residues. Germline CDR1 and CDR2: SNHLY and FYNNEI. The DNA of the CDR3 is TGTGCCAGCAACCAACAGAAGAGTCGACCAACTAATGAAAAACTGTTTTTT. Translating it yields CASNQQKSRPTNEKLFF.

As to this clonotype: A much larger clonotype is one base distant, so this may be a read error. The V gene is TRBV6-2 or TRBV6-3, the J gene TRBJ1-1; TRBD1 might be the D (5 bases). The V end was cut by 6 bases, the J end by 4 bases, with 21 bases between. Germline loops: CDR1 MNHEY, CDR2 SVGEGT. The CDR3 runs 16 residues. The CDR3 sequence is CASSADPGRQATEAFF. DNA of the CDR3: TGTGCCAGCAGCGCAGATCCGGGACGTCAGGCCACTGAAGCTTTCTTT.

This clonotype was detected ten times or more. The CDR3 DNA follows: TGTGCCAGCAGTGAAGCACGACCCTCGACTGAAGCTTTCTTT. Protein sequence: CASSEARPSTEAFF. The V call is TRBV6-1, the J call TRBJ1-1, with unresolved D. Germline CDR1 MNHNS, CDR2 SASEGT. The CDR3 sequence is 14 residues long. The germline V and J ends were trimmed by 0 bases and 5 bases, with 10 bases remaining between them.

Concerning this clonotype: Just one base apart from a much larger clone, this may be a read error. The rearrangement links TRBV6-2 or TRBV6-3 to TRBJ1-5; D is ambiguous. The CDR3 runs 13 residues. The germline gives CDR1 MNHEY, CDR2 SVGEGT. This CDR3 reads CASSYGQNQSQHF. The DNA of the CDR3 is TGTGCCAGCAGTTACGGCCAAAATCAGTCCCAGCATTTT.

Remarks on this clonotype: A read error is possible here, since a much larger clone lies one base away. The chain employs TRBV7-8 and TRBJ2-5; D unclear. The length of the CDR3 is 14 residues. Germline assignment: CDR1 SGHVS and CDR2 FQNEAQ. The CDR3 loop reads CASSPRPSQETRYF. CDR3 DNA: TGTGCCAGCAGCCCTAGACCCTCCCAAGAGACCCGGTACTTC.

This clonotype was seen ten or more times. This sequence joins TRBV30 and TRBJ1-1; D is ambiguous. Trimming cost V 6 bases and J 5 bases, with 19 bases left between them. The CDR3 has 14 residues. The V gene's germline CDR1 is GTSNPN and CDR2 SVGIG (reference sequence). The CDR3 DNA reads TGTGCCTGCCTAATACAGTCACGGAGGACTGAAGCTTTCTTT. Amino acids: CACLIQSRRTEAFF.

The chain recombines TRBV7-9 with TRBJ1-1, with D perhaps matching TRBD1 (5 bases). The CDR3 sequence is 13 residues long. The germline gives CDR1 SEHNR, CDR2 FQNEAQ (reference sequence). Trimming took 11 bases from V and 1 from J, leaving 14 bases between them. The CDR3 coding sequence is TGTGCCGGTCAGGGCCACGAGAACACTGAAGCTTTCTTT. This encodes CAGQGHENTEAFF.

This clonotype came up many times. The gene calls are TRBV2 and TRBJ2-7; tentatively, D is TRBD2 (5 bases). The CDR3 loop spans 13 amino acids. V lost 4 bases and J 7 bases, leaving 14 bases between the germline ends. Germline V gives CDR1 SNHLY, CDR2 FYNNEI. CDR3 in amino acids: CASSAADSGEQYF. The CDR3 region has the DNA TGTGCCAGCAGTGCAGCGGACTCGGGGGAGCAGTACTTC.

The V call is TRBV5-1, the J call TRBJ2-2; 8 bases align to TRBD2. The CDR3 loop spans 15 amino acids. In germline, CDR1 is SGHRS, CDR2 YFSETQ. The junction had 2 bases not matched to a gene; V was cut back by 2 bases and J by 2 bases. CDR3 region: CASSFTSGNTGELFF. The CDR3 bases are TGCGCCAGCAGCTTCACTAGCGGCAACACCGGGGAGCTGTTTTTT. Combining the CDR3 with reference TRBV5-1 and TRBJ2-2 gives the whole variable domain KAGVTQTPRYLIKTRGQQVTLSCSPISGHRSVSWYQQTPGQGLQFLFEYFSETQRNKGNFPGRFSGRQFSNSRSEMNVSTLELGDSALYLCASSFTSGNTGELFFGEGSRLTVL.

The chain has TRBV6-1 and TRBJ1-1; D remains ambiguous. Per the germline V gene, CDR1 is MNHNS and CDR2 is SASEGT. Trimming took off 8 bases at V and 3 bases at J, with 7 bases between the two ends. The CDR3 loop spans 11 amino acids. The CDR3 is CASRRDTEAFF. DNA of the CDR3: TGTGCCAGCCGGAGGGACACTGAAGCTTTCTTT.

The table lists this clonotype with many counts. This chain links TRBV7-8 with TRBJ2-1; perhaps TRBD1 as D (5 bases). Looked up from germline, CDR1 is SGHVS and CDR2 is FQNEAQ. The CDR3 totals 14 residues. V was shortened by 8 bases and J by 7 bases, with 18 bases between the two germline ends. CDR3 coding DNA: TGTGCCAGCGGCAGGGCCTTCTCCTTAAATGAGCAGTTCTTC. Encoded protein: CASGRAFSLNEQFF.

The J gene is TRBJ2-3, the V gene TRBV28, with a tentative D call TRBD2 (6 bases). Germline-derived CDR1 and CDR2 are MDHEN and SYDVKM. CDR3 length: 14 amino acids. V was shortened by 6 bases and J by 3 bases, with 13 bases between the two germline ends. The CDR3 nucleotides are TGTGCCAGCAGCTCCCCCGGGACTACAGATACGCAGTATTTT. It is translated as CASSSPGTTDTQYF.